The source of this TCR beta chain is a study of CXCR3-negative and CXCR3-positive naive CD8 T cells. General study points: More hydrophobic TRB CDR3s were found in CXCR3-positive naive cells than in CXCR3-negative naive cells.

UMI-labeled 5' RACE TRB cDNA libraries were prepared from the cells. TCRdb reprocessed the 5' RACE reads and stores each CDR3 protein as one record, lacking DNA. The repertoire shows roughly 71,000 distinct CDR3 sequences; the top ten hold over 1.3%. As regards this clonotype: Its antigen is not identified.

Germline loops: CDR1 SGHRS, CDR2 YFSETQ. The CDR3 runs 12 residues. Source material: naive CXCR3- CD8+ T cells from blood. The sample's subset: CD45RO-CCR7+CD27+CD95- naive CD8+ T cells lacking CXCR3 (TNR3-). The clonotype comes from a human donor in good health. Some clones in this sample may be carry-over from other donors' samples. The V gene is TRBV5-1, the J gene TRBJ2-7; checking the TCRdb D call of TRBD2 is not possible without DNA. The chain's CDR3 is CASSLDGGEQYF.